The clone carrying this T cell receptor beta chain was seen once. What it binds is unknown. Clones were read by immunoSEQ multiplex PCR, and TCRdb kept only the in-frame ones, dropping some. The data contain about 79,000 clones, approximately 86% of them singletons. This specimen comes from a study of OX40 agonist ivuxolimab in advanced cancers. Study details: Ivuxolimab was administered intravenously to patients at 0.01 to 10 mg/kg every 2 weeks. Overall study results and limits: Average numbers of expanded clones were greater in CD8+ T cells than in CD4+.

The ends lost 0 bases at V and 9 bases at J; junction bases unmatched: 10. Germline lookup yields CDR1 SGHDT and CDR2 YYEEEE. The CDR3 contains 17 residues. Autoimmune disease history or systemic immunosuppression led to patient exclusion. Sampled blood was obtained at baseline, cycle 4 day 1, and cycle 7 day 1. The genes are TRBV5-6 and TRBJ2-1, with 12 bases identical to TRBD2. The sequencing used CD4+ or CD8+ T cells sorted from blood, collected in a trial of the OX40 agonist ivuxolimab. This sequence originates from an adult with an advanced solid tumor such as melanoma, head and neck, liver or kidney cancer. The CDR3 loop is CASSLVSRASGRGEQFF. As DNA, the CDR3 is TGTGCCAGCAGCTTGGTATCTCGGGCTAGCGGGAGGGGTGAGCAGTTCTTC. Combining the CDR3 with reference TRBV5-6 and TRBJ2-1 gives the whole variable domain DAGVTQSPTHLIKTRGQQVTLRCSPKSGHDTVSWYQQALGQGPQFIFQYYEEEERQRGNFPDRFSGHQFPNYSSELNVNALLLGDSALYLCASSLVSRASGRGEQFFGPGTRLTVL.